Below, 15 T cell receptor beta chains from the same sample are listed, as sequenced in a study of identical twins. MiXCR, run by TCRdb on the 5' RACE reads, gives a single entry per CDR3 protein. The sample shows 250,000 or so distinct CDR3 sequences, over 9.5% of them seen only once. The sample was also reused in another study, on yellow fever vaccine responses in identical twins.

Sequencing was carried out using memory (CD45RO+) T cells sorted from blood. These TCRs come from a woman under 30 in good health.

This clonotype was detected a few times. The genes are TRBV11-2 and TRBJ2-1, with TRBD2 matching over 14 bases. Germline V lookup: CDR1 SGHAT, CDR2 FQNNGV. The CDR3 contains 18 residues. Trimming took 2 bases from V and 5 from J; bases not matched to a gene: 8. For the CDR3, the DNA is TGTGCCAGCAGCTTATCCCCCGGACTAGCGGGGGGTCACAATGAGCAGTTCTTC. It specifies CASSLSPGLAGGHNEQFF.

This clonotype appeared many times. The chain combines TRBV29-1 with TRBJ2-3; D is unresolved. Trimming shortened V by 0 bases and J by 0 bases, and 7 bases separated the two germline ends. CDR1 SQVTM and CDR2 ANQGSEA come from the germline V gene. The CDR3 spans 14 residues. Here the CDR3 DNA reads TGCAGCGTTGAAGAAAAGACTAGCACAGATACGCAGTATTTT. Translating gives CSVEEKTSTDTQYF.

This clonotype was detected many times. The J gene is TRBJ2-7, the V gene TRBV20-1, with D perhaps given as TRBD1 or TRBD2 (5 bases each). V was shortened by 0 bases and J by 4 bases, with 16 bases between the two germline ends. Germline assignment: CDR1 DFQATT and CDR2 SNEGSKA (reference sequence). The CDR3 is 15 residues long. CDR3 amino acids: CSARDRDPGPYEQYF. The DNA for the CDR3 is TGCAGTGCTAGAGATAGGGACCCTGGGCCTTACGAGCAGTACTTC.

This clonotype came up a few times. J is TRBJ2-1 and V is TRBV20-1; 14 nucleotides match TRBD2. CDR3 length: 16 amino acids. CDR1 DFQATT and CDR2 SNEGSKA come from the germline V gene (reference sequence). J gave up 4 bases and V 3 bases, and 5 bases lay outside the gene matches. The CDR3: CSASRLAGGVYNEQFF. CDR3 DNA sequence: TGCAGTGCTAGTCGACTAGCGGGAGGGGTTTACAATGAGCAGTTCTTC.

This clonotype has just a few counts. The rearrangement joins TRBV20-1 to TRBJ2-3; 10 positions agree with TRBD1. The CDR3 length is 15 residues. From germline, CDR1 is DFQATT and CDR2 SNEGSKA (reference sequence). The J segment lost 4 bases and the V segment lost 6 bases, leaving 10 bases of the junction unmatched. The CDR3 region has the DNA TGCAGTGCGCCGGCCGGGACAGGGGCTTCAGATACGCAGTATTTT. The encoded protein is CSAPAGTGASDTQYF.

The chain combines TRBV6-5 with TRBJ2-7, with a tentative D call TRBD2 (5 bases). The CDR3 is 13 amino acids. Trimming took 2 bases from V and 2 from J, leaving 7 bases between them. Germline values: CDR1 MNHEY, CDR2 SVGAGI. The CDR3 reads CASSYGRAYEQYF. In DNA, the CDR3 is TGTGCCAGCAGTTACGGGCGGGCCTACGAGCAGTACTTC.

This clonotype turned up a few times. The chain recombines TRBV7-2 with TRBJ2-3; 8 bases line up with TRBD2. Germline V lookup: CDR1 SGHTA, CDR2 FQGNSA. This CDR3 comprises 15 residues. V gave up 4 bases and J gave up 6 bases; unmatched junction bases: 9. The CDR3 bases are TGTGCCAGCAGCTCCCCGGGGGGGCGGGCGGATACGCAGTATTTT. Translating gives CASSSPGGRADTQYF.

This clonotype was seen more than once but under ten times. The rearrangement links TRBV7-9 to TRBJ2-2; unclear D gene. V lost 3 bases and J lost 0, with 5 bases in between. The length of the CDR3 is 14 residues. Germline CDR1 SEHNR, CDR2 FQNEAQ (reference sequence). The CDR3 DNA sequence: TGTGCCAGCAGCTTGGCCCCGAACACCGGGGAGCTGTTTTTT. It translates to CASSLAPNTGELFF.

This clonotype was detected a few times. This chain connects TRBV5-1 to TRBJ2-3; 9 bases fit TRBD2. With V trimmed by 3 bases and J by 0 bases, 5 bases remained unmatched. This CDR3 has 16 amino acids. Germline CDR1 and CDR2: SGHRS and YFSETQ. CDR3 loop: CASSSLAGESTDTQYF. The DNA for the CDR3 is TGCGCCAGCAGCTCCTTAGCGGGGGAGAGCACAGATACGCAGTATTTT.

In its sample, this clonotype was seen a few times. The chain couples TRBV6-6 to TRBJ2-5, with 7 bases identical to TRBD2. V lost 6 bases and J lost 6; bases outside the gene matches: 7. The CDR3 is 13 amino acids. Germline loops: CDR1 MNHNY, CDR2 SVGAGI (reference sequence). Written as DNA, the CDR3 is TGTGCCAGCAGCACCCCGGGGGGTCAGACCCAGTACTTC. Encoded protein: CASSTPGGQTQYF.

The sample holds a few counts of this clonotype. V and J are TRBV20-1 and TRBJ2-5; D is perhaps TRBD1 (6 bases). V gave up 1 base and J gave up 3 bases, with 12 bases separating them. From germline, CDR1 is DFQATT and CDR2 SNEGSKA (reference sequence). The CDR3 has 14 amino acids. CDR3: CSARAAGVEETQYF. The CDR3 DNA follows: TGCAGTGCTAGAGCGGCAGGGGTAGAAGAGACCCAGTACTTC.

The V gene is TRBV6-4, the J gene TRBJ2-6; no clear D gene. The CDR3 is 14 amino acids. Germline V gene sequence: CDR1 MRHNA, CDR2 SNTAGT. Between the trimmed V and J ends, which lost 2 bases and 1 base, there was a span of 3 bases. The DNA for the CDR3 is TGTGCCAGCAGTGACGAATCTGGGGCCAACGTCCTGACTTTC. Its protein product is CASSDESGANVLTF.

The chain carries TRBV4-2 and TRBJ2-4; 9 nucleotides match TRBD2. Trimming at V came to 1 base and at J to 2 bases, leaving 18 bases not matched to a gene. Germline loops: CDR1 LGHNA, CDR2 YNFKEQ. CDR3 length: 21 amino acids. The CDR3: CASSQVFPTSGRLQTKNIQYF. Here the CDR3 DNA reads TGTGCCAGCAGCCAAGTTTTCCCGACTAGCGGCCGGCTCCAAACCAAAAACATTCAGTACTTC.

In its sample, this clonotype was seen a few times. V is TRBV4-2 and J is TRBJ2-1; D might be TRBD2 (5 bases). Germline V lookup: CDR1 LGHNA, CDR2 YNFKEQ. The ends were cut back, 0 bases at V and 10 bases at J, with 10 bases in the middle. The CDR3 consists of 13 residues. CDR3 in DNA: TGTGCCAGCAGCCAAGATGAGGCTAGCGAGCAGTTCTTC. Protein: CASSQDEASEQFF.

The chain is built from TRBV29-1 and TRBJ2-1, with TRBD1 identical over 11 bases. The CDR3 contains 11 residues. V lost 4 bases and J lost 13; bases outside the gene matches: 3. From germline, CDR1 is SQVTM and CDR2 ANQGSEA. The CDR3 coding sequence is TGCAGCGTTGGGGACAGGGGGAACCAGTTCTTC. Translating gives CSVGDRGNQFF.